The 32 T cell receptor beta chains below were found in one sample sequenced in a study of vaccination effects on CD4 cells after COVID-19. For these receptors, no antigen is known. This table comes from immunoSEQ multiplex PCR, and its TCRdb copy is limited to in-frame clones, with some not included. This table holds about 41,000 clones, under 70% found once. Viral peptide pool expansion of antigen-specific CD4+ T cells preceded sequencing in the ViraFEST assay. Isolation of CD4+ T cells took place after about nine days of culture. Nucleocapsid antibodies were negative in the vaccine recipients, who had never had SARS-CoV-2 infection. Source: CD4+ T cells from PBMCs cultured with HCoV-OC43 spike peptides, taken before COVID-19 vaccination. The subset: HCoV-OC43 spike overlapping peptide pool stimulation. The receptors derive from a human donor who received a COVID-19 vaccine.

The genes are TRBV28 and TRBJ1-4; 7 bases agree with TRBD1. The V gene's germline CDR1 is MDHEN and CDR2 SYDVKM. CDR3 length equals 13 residues. The J segment lost 6 bases and the V segment lost 6 bases, leaving 4 bases of the junction unmatched. The CDR3 DNA reads as TGTGCCAGCAGAACAGGGGAGGATGAAAAACTGTTTTTT. Translating it yields CASRTGEDEKLFF.

The chain has TRBV2 and TRBJ1-1; 8 positions agree with TRBD1. Germline V gene sequence: CDR1 SNHLY, CDR2 FYNNEI. CDR3 length: 14 amino acids. The trim removed 8 bases at V and 0 bases at J, leaving 5 bases unmatched. This CDR3 reads CASSWTGMNTEAFF. CDR3 nucleotide sequence: TGTGCCAGCTCCTGGACAGGGATGAACACTGAAGCTTTCTTT.

The chain carries TRBV4-2 and TRBJ2-5; TRBD2 matches 10 bases. The CDR3 totals 15 residues. V lost 7 bases, J lost 5 bases, and 10 bases stayed unmatched. The V gene's germline CDR1 is LGHNA and CDR2 YNFKEQ. This CDR3 reads CASTSGAGGPETQYF. The CDR3, as DNA: TGTGCCAGCACGAGTGGAGCGGGGGGGCCTGAGACCCAGTACTTC.

The J gene is TRBJ1-2, the V gene TRBV5-1; D remains ambiguous. Germline assignment: CDR1 SGHRS and CDR2 YFSETQ. Trimming cost V 6 bases and J 2 bases, with 14 bases left between them. The CDR3 totals 14 residues. The CDR3 loop is CASTLGGGNYGYTF. CDR3 coding DNA: TGCGCCAGCACCCTGGGTGGCGGAAACTATGGCTACACCTTC.

This clone has only a few counts. The gene calls are TRBV5-1 and TRBJ2-7; 7 bases map to TRBD1. This CDR3 contains 15 residues. The V segment lost 3 bases and the J segment 2 bases; nucleotides outside the gene matches: 8. The germline CDR1 and CDR2 sequences are SGHRS and YFSETQ. The CDR3 bases are TGCGCCAGCAGCTATATAGACAGGGCCGCCTACGAGCAGTACTTC. Protein: CASSYIDRAAYEQYF.

V usage is TRBV7-2 and J usage is TRBJ2-3; 7 bases line up with TRBD2. With V trimmed by 5 bases and J by 3 bases, 11 bases remained unmatched. This CDR3 comprises 16 residues. CDR1 is SGHTA and CDR2 is FQGNSA in the germline V gene. The CDR3 region has the DNA TGTGCCAGCAGCCCCACGGGGGGAGGGCCTACAGATACGCAGTATTTT. Translated: CASSPTGGGPTDTQYF.

The table lists this clone with a count of one. V and J are TRBV10-3 and TRBJ1-2, with D unclear. Trimming left V 8 bases short and J 6 bases short, with 13 bases between. Per the germline V gene, CDR1 is ENHRY and CDR2 is SYGVKD. This CDR3 spans 12 amino acids. The CDR3 coding sequence is TGTGCCATCGGAGGGTCCCGCAATGGCTACACCTTC. Its protein is CAIGGSRNGYTF.

Only a few counts were recorded for this clone. This chain links TRBV7-9 with TRBJ1-4; D might be TRBD1 (5 bases). The V and J ends lost 5 bases and 4 bases respectively, with 14 bases between them. Germline CDR1 reads SEHNR; CDR2 reads FQNEAQ (reference sequence). CDR3 size: 15 residues. The CDR3 DNA reads TGTGCCAGCAGCCGCCGGGACGGACTTAATGAAAAACTGTTTTTT. Its protein product is CASSRRDGLNEKLFF.

The chain carries TRBV18 and TRBJ2-7; D is possibly TRBD1 (5 bases). Trimming pared 0 bases from V and 2 bases from J, leaving 5 bases between. Germline CDR1 and CDR2: KGHSH and LQKENI. This CDR3 is built from 13 residues. CDR3 nucleotide sequence: TGTGCCAGCTCACCACCGACAGCCTACGAGCAGTACTTC. Its translation: CASSPPTAYEQYF.

With respect to this clone: Additional DNA sequences in this sample encode the identical CDR3. The rearrangement joins TRBV19 to TRBJ1-1; D gene unclear. The V end was cut by 7 bases, the J end by 3 bases, with 9 bases between. The CDR3 length is 12 residues. Germline loops: CDR1 LNHDA, CDR2 SQIVND (reference sequence). The CDR3 nucleotides are TGTGCCAGTAAGGCGGGTCACACTGAAGCTTTCTTT. This encodes CASKAGHTEAFF.

In this sample, this clone turned up a few times. CDR3 DNA sequence: TGTGCCAGCAGCTTGGGGGACAGGGGAACACAAGAGACCCAGTACTTC. It translates to CASSLGDRGTQETQYF. The chain is built from TRBV5-4 and TRBJ2-5; 10 nucleotides agree with TRBD1. J gave up 2 bases and V 0 bases, and 4 bases lay outside the gene matches. The length of the CDR3 is 16 residues. Germline-derived CDR1 and CDR2 are SGHNT and YYREEE (reference sequence).

This sequence joins TRBV5-1 and TRBJ2-5; D possibly corresponds to TRBD2 (6 bases). The length of the CDR3 is 14 residues. V gave up 0 bases and J gave up 4 bases, with 10 bases separating them. The V gene's germline CDR1 is SGHRS and CDR2 YFSETQ. This CDR3 reads CASSLASAVETQYF. In DNA form, the CDR3 reads TGCGCCAGCAGCTTGGCTAGCGCCGTAGAGACCCAGTACTTC.

This chain joins TRBV7-8 and TRBJ1-4; D possibly corresponds to TRBD1 (5 bases). Trimming cost V 5 bases and J 5 bases, with 18 bases left between them. Per germline, CDR1 SGHVS and CDR2 FQNEAQ. The CDR3 length is 16 residues. The CDR3 is CASSAPEGRLNEKLFF. The CDR3 DNA reads TGTGCCAGCAGCGCCCCGGAGGGGCGGCTGAATGAAAAACTGTTTTTT.

The genes are TRBV15 and TRBJ2-7; D possibly corresponds to TRBD2 (7 bases). Germline loops: CDR1 LNHNV, CDR2 YYDKDF (reference sequence). CDR3 length: 15 residues. Between the trimmed V and J ends, which lost 5 bases and 1 base, there was a span of 15 bases. Written as DNA, the CDR3 is TGTGCCACCAGCCGGGGGGCAGGGACATCCTACGAGCAGTACTTC. The encoded protein is CATSRGAGTSYEQYF.

This rearrangement joins TRBV3-1 (or the pseudogene TRBV3-2) to TRBJ1-3, with D hard to call. Germline lookup yields CDR1 LGHDT and CDR2 YNNKEL (reference sequence). V lost 1 base and J 5 bases, leaving 9 bases between the germline ends. The CDR3 covers 14 residues. This CDR3 reads CASSQALARNTIYF. The CDR3 nucleotides are TGTGCCAGCAGCCAAGCGCTCGCGAGAAACACCATATATTTT.

The chain recombines TRBV23-1 with TRBJ2-2; D possibly corresponds to TRBD2 (6 bases). TRBV23-1 is placed among ORFs of uncertain function. The ends were cut back, 4 bases at V and 2 bases at J, with 8 bases in the middle. The CDR3 covers 14 residues. The CDR3 region has the DNA TGCGCCAGCAGTCTAGCGGCCAACACCGGGGAGCTGTTTTTT. It specifies CASSLAANTGELFF.

The chain links TRBV7-2 to TRBJ2-7; no clear D gene. The CDR3 spans 16 residues. V gave up 3 bases and J gave up 7 bases, with 22 bases separating them. From germline, CDR1 is SGHTA and CDR2 FQGNSA. In nucleotides, the CDR3 is TGTGCCAGCAGCTTGACTGCGGCTCGTGGTTTTACTGAGCAGTACTTC. Protein: CASSLTAARGFTEQYF.

V gene TRBV6-2 or TRBV6-3 combines with J gene TRBJ1-5, with D uncertain. Germline CDR1 and CDR2: MNHEY and SVGEGT. Trimming took off 2 bases at V and 0 bases at J, with 14 bases between the two ends. CDR3 length: 17 residues. The CDR3 DNA follows: TGTGCCAGCAGTTACGGGGAGACGGCTTATAGCAATCAGCCCCAGCATTTT. Its protein product is CASSYGETAYSNQPQHF.

The gene calls are TRBV7-9 and TRBJ1-2, with TRBD1 matching 7 bases. Germline trimming cut 0 bases from V and 4 bases from J; bases unmatched to any gene: 5. The CDR3 is 15 residues long. CDR1 SEHNR and CDR2 FQNEAQ come from the germline V gene (reference sequence). The CDR3 coding sequence is TGTGCCAGCAGCTTAGCGGTAGGGGGCATCTATGGCTACACCTTC. Translating gives CASSLAVGGIYGYTF.

This sequence joins TRBV18 and TRBJ1-2, with 9 bases identical to TRBD1. Germline V gene lookup returns CDR1 KGHSH and CDR2 LQKENI. This CDR3 is built from 17 residues. V was pared by 4 bases and J by 2 bases, with 11 bases of the junction left unmatched. CDR3 protein: CASSRRFGTGINYGYTF. The CDR3, as DNA: TGTGCCAGCTCACGCAGATTCGGGACAGGGATAAACTATGGCTACACCTTC.

This chain joins TRBV19 and TRBJ1-4; tentative D call: TRBD1 (6 bases). The V end was cut by 3 bases, the J end by 4 bases, with 12 bases between. The CDR3 totals 15 residues. Germline CDR1 reads LNHDA; CDR2 reads SQIVND (reference sequence). The CDR3 is CASSIPTGFNEKLFF. The CDR3 DNA sequence: TGTGCCAGTAGTATCCCGACAGGATTTAATGAAAAACTGTTTTTT.

This clone was seen a handful of times. The chain recombines TRBV4-1 with TRBJ1-2; weak D call: TRBD1 (6 bases). The germline gives CDR1 MGHRA, CDR2 YSYEKL. This CDR3 region has 16 residues. Trimming cost V 1 base and J 8 bases, with 20 bases left between them. The CDR3 bases are TGCGCCAGCAGCCAAGGTGGGAGCGGCAGGGGTCAAGGCTACACCTTC. Translating gives CASSQGGSGRGQGYTF.

J is TRBJ1-2 and V is TRBV9, with D maybe TRBD1 (6 bases). Per the germline V gene, CDR1 is SGDLS and CDR2 is YYNGEE. CDR3 length equals 16 residues. V lost 4 bases and J lost 6, with 22 bases in between. In DNA, the CDR3 is TGTGCCAGCAGCCCCCGGGGAGGGGGGCTAGGCGATGGCTACACCTTC. The encoded protein is CASSPRGGGLGDGYTF.

The rearrangement joins TRBV6-5 to TRBJ2-7, with D perhaps TRBD1 (6 bases). From germline, CDR1 is MNHEY and CDR2 SVGAGI. The CDR3 covers 15 residues. Between the trimmed V and J ends, which lost 6 bases and 1 base, there was a span of 16 bases. CDR3 amino acids: CASSSRQVPSYEQYF. The CDR3 DNA follows: TGTGCCAGCAGCTCTCGACAGGTCCCTTCCTACGAGCAGTACTTC.

The J gene is TRBJ1-1, the V gene TRBV6-2 or TRBV6-3; possibly TRBD1 for D (6 bases). CDR1 MNHEY and CDR2 SVGEGT come from the germline V gene. CDR3 length: 15 amino acids. The ends were cut back, 0 bases at V and 7 bases at J, with 15 bases in the middle. This CDR3 reads CASSYSTGAKGEAFF. The CDR3 region has the DNA TGTGCCAGCAGTTACTCTACGGGGGCGAAGGGTGAAGCTTTCTTT.

This clone has only a few counts. The CDR3 DNA reads TGTGCCAGCAGCCAGCGTCGGGGGGCGCTCGATGGCTACACCTTC. Translation: CASSQRRGALDGYTF. The chain uses TRBV6-2 or TRBV6-3 and TRBJ1-2; weak D call: TRBD1 (6 bases). V shed 6 bases and J shed 6 bases, with 20 bases lying between them. This CDR3 is 15 amino acids long. Germline assignment: CDR1 MNHEY and CDR2 SVGEGT.

This chain connects TRBV5-4 to TRBJ1-2, with TRBD1 matching over 9 bases. Germline CDR1 reads SGHNT; CDR2 reads YYREEE (reference sequence). J gave up 8 bases and V 0 bases, and 11 bases lay outside the gene matches. The CDR3 is made up of 16 amino acids. CDR3 loop: CASSLEGGQGARGYTF. In nucleotides, the CDR3 is TGTGCCAGCAGCTTGGAGGGGGGACAGGGTGCTCGAGGCTACACCTTC.

The chain employs TRBV7-9 and TRBJ1-4; TRBD1 is a possible D gene (5 bases). Trimming left V 2 bases short and J 8 bases short, with 12 bases between. Looked up from germline, CDR1 is SEHNR and CDR2 is FQNEAQ (reference sequence). CDR3 size: 14 residues. The CDR3 region is CASSLTGSGEKLFF. The CDR3 bases are TGTGCCAGCAGCTTAACAGGAAGCGGGGAAAAACTGTTTTTT.

V usage is TRBV7-9 and J usage is TRBJ2-7, with D uncertain. Trimming left V 2 bases short and J 1 base short, with 9 bases between. Germline CDR1 and CDR2: SEHNR and FQNEAQ (reference sequence). This CDR3 comprises 14 residues. This CDR3 is CASSLSAGSYEQYF. The CDR3 coding sequence is TGTGCCAGCAGCTTATCAGCCGGTTCCTACGAGCAGTACTTC.

The chain combines TRBV29-1 with TRBJ1-2; D gene unclear. Germline assignment: CDR1 SQVTM and CDR2 ANQGSEA. The CDR3 runs 14 residues. V shed 4 bases and J shed 3 bases, with 15 bases lying between them. This CDR3 is CSVGSNGKHYGYTF. The CDR3 DNA follows: TGCAGCGTTGGAAGTAACGGAAAGCACTATGGCTACACCTTC.

Only a few counts were recorded for this clone. The chain recombines TRBV10-3 with TRBJ1-5, with D perhaps matching TRBD1 (5 bases). Germline CDR1 is ENHRY and CDR2 is SYGVKD. The CDR3 runs to 15 residues. Between the trimmed V and J ends, which lost 11 bases and 7 bases, there was a span of 24 bases. The CDR3 DNA is TGTGCCGCGGGGGAGGCGACCGAATGGTACCAGCCCCAGCATTTT. Translating it yields CAAGEATEWYQPQHF.

The V gene is TRBV7-9, the J gene TRBJ2-3, with D perhaps TRBD2 (5 bases). This CDR3 region has 12 residues. Germline CDR1 SEHNR, CDR2 FQNEAQ (reference sequence). V lost 2 bases and J 7 bases, leaving 7 bases between the germline ends. For the CDR3, the DNA is TGTGCCAGCAGCTTACGGGAAAATACGCAGTATTTT. This gives the protein CASSLRENTQYF. Full variable domain (outside the CDR3, taken from reference TRBV7-9 and TRBJ2-3): DTGVSQNPRHKITKRGQNVTFRCDPISEHNRLYWYRQTLGQGPEFLTYFQNEAQLEKSRLLSDRFSAERPKGSFSTLEIQRTEQGDSAMYLCASSLRENTQYFGPGTRLTVL.